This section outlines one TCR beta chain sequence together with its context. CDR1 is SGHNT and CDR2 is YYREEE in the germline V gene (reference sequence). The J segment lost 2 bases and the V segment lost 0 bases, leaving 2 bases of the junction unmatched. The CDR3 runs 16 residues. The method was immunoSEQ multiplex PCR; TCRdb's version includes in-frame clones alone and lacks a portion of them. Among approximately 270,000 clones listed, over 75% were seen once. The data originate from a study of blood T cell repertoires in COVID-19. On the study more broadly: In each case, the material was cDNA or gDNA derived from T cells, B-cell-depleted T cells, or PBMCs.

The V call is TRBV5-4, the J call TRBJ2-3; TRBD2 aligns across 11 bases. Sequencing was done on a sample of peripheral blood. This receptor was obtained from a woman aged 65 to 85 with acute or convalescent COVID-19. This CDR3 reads CASSLGTSGYTDTQYF. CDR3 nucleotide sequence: TGTGCCAGCAGCTTGGGGACTAGCGGGTACACAGATACGCAGTATTTT.